What follows are 10 T cell receptor beta chains derived from one specimen sequenced in a study of T cells in Graves' hyperthyroidism and ophthalmopathy. Amplification of TCR beta CDR3 regions used RNA as the template. Carried out on the TCR CDR3, a first-round RT-PCR used the HTBI primer set. TCRdb reprocessed the multiplex PCR reads via MiXCR and lists one record per CDR3 protein. The sample yields around 480,000 distinct CDR3 sequences, approximately 15% seen once. Sample: blood. The origin of the receptors is a woman aged 18-30 years with Graves' hyperthyroidism.

At least ten counts were recorded for this clonotype. The chain has TRBV2 and TRBJ2-7; TRBD2 agrees at 13 bases. This CDR3 contains 15 residues. The germline V gene has CDR1 SNHLY and CDR2 FYNNEI. The junction had 4 bases not matched to a gene; V was cut back by 6 bases and J by 2 bases. CDR3 sequence (DNA): TGTGCCAGCAGCGGCGGGACTAGCGGGACCTACGAGCAGTACTTC. Translating gives CASSGGTSGTYEQYF.

This clonotype occurred many times. The V gene is TRBV20-1, the J gene TRBJ2-2; no reliable D call. V dropped 3 bases and J dropped 1 base, with 18 bases sitting between them. The CDR3 is 17 residues long. The germline V gene has CDR1 DFQATT and CDR2 SNEGSKA (reference sequence). CDR3 sequence reads: CSARGRSAQMNTGELFF. The CDR3 DNA sequence: TGCAGTGCTAGGGGAAGAAGTGCCCAAATGAACACCGGGGAGCTGTTTTTT.

This clonotype was counted a few times. This rearrangement joins TRBV4-2 to TRBJ2-5, with D possibly called TRBD1 or TRBD2 (5 bases each). Germline V gene data show CDR1 as LGHNA and CDR2 as YNFKEQ. The V and J ends lost 1 base and 5 bases respectively, with 17 bases between them. The CDR3 is 16 residues long. For the CDR3, the DNA is TGTGCCAGCAGCCAAGGAGGGACCCCGACGGGGGAGACCCAGTACTTC. This codes for CASSQGGTPTGETQYF.

There are many counts of this clonotype. The chain links TRBV7-2 to TRBJ2-1, with 10 bases identical to TRBD2. Germline CDR1 SGHTA, CDR2 FQGNSA. V shed 1 base, J shed 4 bases, and the junction held 1 base outside the gene matches. The CDR3 loop spans 15 amino acids. CDR3 region: CASSLEAGGYNEQFF. CDR3 coding DNA: TGTGCCAGCAGCTTAGAAGCGGGAGGGTACAATGAGCAGTTCTTC. The complete variable domain, with remaining parts taken from reference TRBV7-2 and TRBJ2-1, reads GAGVSQSPSNKVTEKGKDVELRCDPISGHTALYWYRQSLGQGLEFLIYFQGNSAPDKSGLPSDRFSAERTGGSVSTLTIQRTQQEDSAVYLCASSLEAGGYNEQFFGPGTRLTVL.

This clonotype was counted ten times or more. The genes are TRBV20-1 and TRBJ2-1; TRBD2 aligns across 12 bases. This CDR3 region has 13 residues. J was trimmed by 4 bases and V by 6 bases; bases with no gene match: 1. Per the germline V gene, CDR1 is DFQATT and CDR2 is SNEGSKA (reference sequence). In DNA form, the CDR3 reads TGCAGTGCAGGGACTAGCGGGTACAATGAGCAGTTCTTC. It yields the protein CSAGTSGYNEQFF.

This chain joins TRBV6-5 and TRBJ2-7, with 9 bases fitting TRBD2. Per the germline V gene, CDR1 is MNHEY and CDR2 is SVGAGI. V gave up 0 bases and J gave up 6 bases; unmatched junction bases: 9. The CDR3 extends over 16 amino acids. CDR3 bases: TGTGCCAGCAGTTACTCGATTAGCGGGAGTAATAGCGAGCAGTACTTC. The encoded protein is CASSYSISGSNSEQYF.

This clonotype was found a few times. V and J are TRBV20-1 and TRBJ1-5, with D unclear. The CDR3 runs to 12 residues. CDR1 is DFQATT, CDR2 SNEGSKA, per germline (reference sequence). Between the trimmed V and J ends, which lost 5 bases and 2 bases, there was a span of 7 bases. CDR3 sequence (DNA): TGCAGTGCTTCTGGTGGCAATCAGCCCCAGCATTTT. Translation gives CSASGGNQPQHF.

This clonotype was seen ten or more times. This chain uses TRBV27 with TRBJ1-4; D is undetermined. V was pared by 1 base and J by 5 bases, with 17 bases between. The CDR3 runs 17 residues. The germline gives CDR1 MNHEY, CDR2 SMNVEV (reference sequence). DNA of the CDR3: TGTGCCAGCAGTTTATTCCACCCCAGGCAGTCCAATGAAAAACTGTTTTTT. Residues: CASSLFHPRQSNEKLFF.

This clonotype has a count of ten or more. The rearrangement links TRBV12-3 or TRBV12-4 to TRBJ2-6, with 9 nucleotides matching TRBD2. Unmatched junction bases numbered 14, after V lost 8 bases and J lost 12 bases. The CDR3 is made up of 15 amino acids. CDR3 DNA sequence: TGTGCCAGCCTCCCATCAGCGGGAGGTAGTAGCGTCCTGACTTTC. This translates into CASLPSAGGSSVLTF.

This clonotype was detected only a few times. The CDR3 loop reads CSVEDMDSTYEQYF. The CDR3 DNA reads TGCAGCGTTGAAGATATGGACAGTACCTACGAGCAGTACTTC. The gene calls are TRBV29-1 and TRBJ2-7; D is possibly TRBD1 (6 bases). Germline loops: CDR1 SQVTM, CDR2 ANQGSEA. The CDR3 has 14 amino acids. V lost 0 bases and J lost 2, with 11 bases in between.